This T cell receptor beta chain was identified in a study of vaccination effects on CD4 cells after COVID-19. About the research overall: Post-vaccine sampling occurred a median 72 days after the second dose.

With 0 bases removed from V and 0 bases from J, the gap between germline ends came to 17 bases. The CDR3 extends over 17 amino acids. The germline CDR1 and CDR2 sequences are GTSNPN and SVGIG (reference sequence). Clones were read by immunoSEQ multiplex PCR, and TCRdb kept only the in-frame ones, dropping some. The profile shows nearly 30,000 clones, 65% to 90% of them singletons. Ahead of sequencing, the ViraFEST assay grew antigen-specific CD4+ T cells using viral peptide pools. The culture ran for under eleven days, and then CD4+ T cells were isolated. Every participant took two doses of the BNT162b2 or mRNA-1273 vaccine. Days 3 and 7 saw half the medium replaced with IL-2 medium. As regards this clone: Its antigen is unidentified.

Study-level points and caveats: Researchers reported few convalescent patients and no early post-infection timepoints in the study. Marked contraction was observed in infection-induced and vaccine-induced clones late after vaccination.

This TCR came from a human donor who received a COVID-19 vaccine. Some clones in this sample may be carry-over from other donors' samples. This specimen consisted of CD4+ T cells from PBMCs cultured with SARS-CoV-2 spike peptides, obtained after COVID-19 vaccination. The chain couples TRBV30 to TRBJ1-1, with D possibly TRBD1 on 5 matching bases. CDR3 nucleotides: TGTGCCTGGAGTGTATCCAGGGCCTTACCCTTGAACACTGAAGCTTTCTTT. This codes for CAWSVSRALPLNTEAFF. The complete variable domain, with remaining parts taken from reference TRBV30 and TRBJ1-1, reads SQTIHQWPATLVQPVGSPLSLECTVEGTSNPNLYWYRQAAGRGLQLLFYSVGIGQISSEVPQNLSASRPQDRQFILSSKKLLLSDSGFYLCAWSVSRALPLNTEAFFGQGTRLTVV.